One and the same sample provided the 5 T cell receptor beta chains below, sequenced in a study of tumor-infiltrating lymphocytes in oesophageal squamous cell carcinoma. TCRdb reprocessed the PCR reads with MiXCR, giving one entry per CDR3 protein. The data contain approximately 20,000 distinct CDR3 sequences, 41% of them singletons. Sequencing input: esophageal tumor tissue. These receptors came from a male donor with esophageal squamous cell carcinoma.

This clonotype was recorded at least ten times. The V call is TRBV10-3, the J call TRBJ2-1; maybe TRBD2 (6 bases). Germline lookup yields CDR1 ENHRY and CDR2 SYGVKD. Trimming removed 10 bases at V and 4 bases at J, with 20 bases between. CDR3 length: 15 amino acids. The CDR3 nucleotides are TGTGCCACCCAGTCCGGGCTAGCGACTTACAATGAGCAGTTCTTC. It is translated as CATQSGLATYNEQFF.

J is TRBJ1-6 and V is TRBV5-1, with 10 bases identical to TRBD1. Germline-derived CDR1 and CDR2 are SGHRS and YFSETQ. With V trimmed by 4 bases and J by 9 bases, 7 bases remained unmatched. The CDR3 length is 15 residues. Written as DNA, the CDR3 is TGCGCCAGCAGCCCCGAGGGACAGGGGTTTTCACCCCTCCACTTT. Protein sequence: CASSPEGQGFSPLHF.

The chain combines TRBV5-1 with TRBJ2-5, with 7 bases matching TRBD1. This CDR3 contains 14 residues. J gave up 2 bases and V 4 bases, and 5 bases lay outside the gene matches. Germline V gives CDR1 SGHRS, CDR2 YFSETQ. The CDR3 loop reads CASSNTGAQETQYF. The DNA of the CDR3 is TGCGCCAGCAGCAACACAGGGGCACAAGAGACCCAGTACTTC.

Here the CDR3 DNA reads TGTGCCAGCAGCTTAGCGGCAGGGGAGCCCTACAATGAGCAGTTCTTC. Its translation: CASSLAAGEPYNEQFF. V usage is TRBV7-2 and J usage is TRBJ2-1; tentative D call: TRBD1 (6 bases). Per germline, CDR1 SGHTA and CDR2 FQGNSA. This CDR3 is 16 amino acids long. The ends were cut back, 0 bases at V and 2 bases at J, with 11 bases in the middle.

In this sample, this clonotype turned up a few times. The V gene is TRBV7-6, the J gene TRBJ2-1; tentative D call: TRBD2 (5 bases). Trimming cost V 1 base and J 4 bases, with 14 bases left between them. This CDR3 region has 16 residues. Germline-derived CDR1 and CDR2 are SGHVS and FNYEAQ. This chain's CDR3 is CASSLERATMYNEQFF. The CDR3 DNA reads TGTGCCAGCAGCTTAGAGAGGGCTACGATGTACAATGAGCAGTTCTTC.